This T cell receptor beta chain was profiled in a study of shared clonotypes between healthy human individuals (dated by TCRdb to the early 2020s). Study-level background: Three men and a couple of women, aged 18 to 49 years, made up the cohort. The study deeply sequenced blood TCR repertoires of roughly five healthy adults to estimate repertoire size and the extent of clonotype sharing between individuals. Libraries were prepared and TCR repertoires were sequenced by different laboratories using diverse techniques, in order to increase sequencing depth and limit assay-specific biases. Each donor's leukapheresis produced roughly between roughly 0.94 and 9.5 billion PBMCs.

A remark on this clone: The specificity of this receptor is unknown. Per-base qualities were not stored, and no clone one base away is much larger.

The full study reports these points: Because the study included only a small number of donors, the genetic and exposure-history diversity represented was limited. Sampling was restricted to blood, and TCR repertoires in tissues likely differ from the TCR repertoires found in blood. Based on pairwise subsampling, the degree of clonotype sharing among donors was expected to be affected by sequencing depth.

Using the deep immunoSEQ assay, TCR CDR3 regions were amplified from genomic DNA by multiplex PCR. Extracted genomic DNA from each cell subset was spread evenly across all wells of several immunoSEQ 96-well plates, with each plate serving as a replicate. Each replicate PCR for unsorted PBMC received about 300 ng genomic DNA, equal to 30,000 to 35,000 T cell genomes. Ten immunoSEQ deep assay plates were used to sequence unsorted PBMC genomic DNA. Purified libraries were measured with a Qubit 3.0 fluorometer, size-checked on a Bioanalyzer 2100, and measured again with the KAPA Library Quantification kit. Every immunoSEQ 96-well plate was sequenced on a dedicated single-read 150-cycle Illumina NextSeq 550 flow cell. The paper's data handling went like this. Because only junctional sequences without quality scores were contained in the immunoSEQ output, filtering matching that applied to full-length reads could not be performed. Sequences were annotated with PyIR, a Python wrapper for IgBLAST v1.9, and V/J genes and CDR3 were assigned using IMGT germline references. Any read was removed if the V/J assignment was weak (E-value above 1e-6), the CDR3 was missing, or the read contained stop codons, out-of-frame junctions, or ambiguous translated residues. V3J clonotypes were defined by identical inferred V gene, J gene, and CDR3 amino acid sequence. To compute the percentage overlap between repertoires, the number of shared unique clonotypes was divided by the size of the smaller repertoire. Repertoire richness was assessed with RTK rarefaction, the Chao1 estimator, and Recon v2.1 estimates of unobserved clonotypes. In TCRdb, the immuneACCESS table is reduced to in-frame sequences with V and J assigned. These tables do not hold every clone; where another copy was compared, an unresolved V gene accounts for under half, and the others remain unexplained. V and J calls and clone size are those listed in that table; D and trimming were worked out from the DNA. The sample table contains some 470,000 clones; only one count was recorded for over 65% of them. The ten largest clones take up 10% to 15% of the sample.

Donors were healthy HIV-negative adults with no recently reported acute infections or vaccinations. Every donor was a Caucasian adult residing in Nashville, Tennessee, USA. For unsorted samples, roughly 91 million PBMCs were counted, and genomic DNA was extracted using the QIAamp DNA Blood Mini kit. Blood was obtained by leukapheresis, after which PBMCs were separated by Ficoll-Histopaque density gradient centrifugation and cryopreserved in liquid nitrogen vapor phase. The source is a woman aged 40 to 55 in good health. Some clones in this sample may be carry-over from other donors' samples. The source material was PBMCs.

The nucleotides are TGTGCCAGCAGCCCGACAGTCCCCTCCTACGAGCAGTACTTC. The resulting protein is CASSPTVPSYEQYF. This chain is built from TRBV14 and TRBJ2-7, with TRBD1 as a weak D call on 5 bases. CDR1 is given as SGHDN and CDR2 as FVKESK, both from the germline V gene. The junction carries 10 bases between V and J, which are trimmed by 4 bases and 0 bases respectively. The CDR3 holds 14 amino acids from the cysteine to the phenylalanine. Only the CDR3 DNA stays, 42 bases, in frame from base 1.